The sequence of this T cell receptor beta chain was determined in a study of cytomegalovirus exposure and HLA in healthy donors. For the study at large: Per a later analysis, the roughly 690 first-cohort and about 120 validation repertoires shared one platform.

Study results and caveats: According to a later analysis, TCR clusters from the first cohort tended to co-occur in the 120 or so validation repertoires.

This CDR3 is 13 amino acids long. V lost 7 bases and J lost 4, with 13 bases in between. The germline V gene encodes CDR1 MDHEN and CDR2 SYDVKM. About this clone itself: Its antigen is not known.

Clones were read by immunoSEQ multiplex PCR, and TCRdb kept only the in-frame ones, dropping some. The data hold 130,000 or so clones, with over 85% observed a single time. The chain employs TRBV28 and TRBJ2-5; maybe TRBD1 (6 bases). The sequencing input was PBMCs. This sequence was found in a man younger than 40 in good health and CMV-seronegative. CDR3 coding DNA: TGTGCCAGCACCCCCACAGGGACAGAGACCCAGTACTTC. Amino acid sequence: CASTPTGTETQYF.